The T cell receptor beta chain described here comes from a study of OX40 agonist ivuxolimab in advanced cancers. General study results and limits: In the 0.1-3.0 mg/kg groups, partial responders showed among the lowest expansion. At 0.1 to 3.0 mg/kg and by week 6, clonal expansion occurred in CD4+ and CD8+ blood T cells.

The table came from immunoSEQ multiplex PCR; TCRdb's copy has only in-frame clones and leaves some out. The table lists tens of thousands of clones, approximately 94% of them singletons. About this clone: What it recognizes is unknown.

This receptor was identified in an adult with an advanced solid tumor such as melanoma, head and neck, liver or kidney cancer. Source: CD4+ or CD8+ T cells sorted from blood, taken in a trial of the OX40 agonist ivuxolimab.

The CDR3 reads CASRHRGTGLAPNEQFF. DNA of the CDR3: TGTGCCAGTAGACACCGTGGTACGGGACTAGCCCCAAATGAGCAGTTCTTC. V is TRBV19 and J is TRBJ2-1, with TRBD2 matching over 9 bases. This CDR3 contains 17 residues. The V and J ends lost 6 bases and 7 bases, in that order; junction bases with no gene match: 16. Germline lookup yields CDR1 LNHDA and CDR2 SQIVND (reference sequence).